The clone carrying this T cell receptor beta chain turned up a few times. Its cognate antigen is unknown. This sample was taken from a study of response to subunit inactivated influenza vaccine. Overall study results and limits: Only a handful of new T cells, the authors suggested, are recruited with each seasonal influenza vaccination.

TCRdb reprocessed the RT-PCR reads via MiXCR and lists one record per CDR3 protein. The table shows hundreds of thousands of distinct CDR3 sequences, with 12% occurring only once. CDR3 length: 15 residues. V lost 1 base, J lost 4 bases, and 6 bases stayed unmatched. CDR1 is MGHRA, CDR2 YSYEKL, per germline. This TCR was sampled from a man aged 50 to 60 who received an inactivated influenza vaccine. Sequencing used PBMCs from blood, obtained on the day of vaccination. The chain uses TRBV4-1 and TRBJ2-7; the match to TRBD2 covers 8 bases. The CDR3 is CASSQVGGALYEQYF. In DNA form, the CDR3 reads TGCGCCAGCAGCCAAGTCGGGGGGGCCTTATACGAGCAGTACTTC.